The 3 T cell receptor beta chains below all came from one sample that was sequenced in a study of cytomegalovirus exposure and HLA in healthy donors (dated by TCRdb to 2017 to 2019). Library preparation used the immunoSEQ multiplex PCR assay. For the multiplex PCR, a mixture combining 60 forward primers for TCR Vbeta segments and 13 reverse primers for TCR Jbeta segments was used. Not all clones reach the TCRdb copy of this immuneACCESS table, which keeps in-frame sequences only. Checked studies attribute under half of the gap to unresolved V genes and leave the rest unexplained. The sample table shows roughly 200,000 clones, and nearly 80% are seen once. The ten largest account for approximately 2.9% of the sample. Sequenced: PBMCs. The origin of the receptors is a female donor in good health and CMV-seronegative.

This sequence joins TRBV29-1 and TRBJ1-2; D is uncertain. The CDR3 extends over 13 amino acids. With 4 bases removed from V and 2 bases from J, the gap between germline ends came to 11 bases. Germline V gene data show CDR1 as SQVTM and CDR2 as ANQGSEA. The CDR3 sequence: CSVVGMTNYGYTF. CDR3 DNA sequence: TGCAGCGTTGTGGGCATGACAAACTATGGCTACACCTTC.

V and J are TRBV27 and TRBJ2-7; TRBD2 matches at 8 bases. The germline V gene encodes CDR1 MNHEY and CDR2 SMNVEV (reference sequence). This CDR3 is built from 16 residues. J was trimmed by 3 bases and V by 2 bases; bases with no gene match: 9. The CDR3 is CASSLVRGGPIYEQYF. In DNA form, the CDR3 reads TGTGCCAGCAGTTTAGTCCGGGGGGGGCCTATCTACGAGCAGTACTTC.

The chain is built from TRBV5-5 and TRBJ2-5; TRBD2 matches 9 bases. The V segment lost 1 base and the J segment 4 bases; nucleotides outside the gene matches: 5. The germline gives CDR1 SGHKS, CDR2 YYEKEE (reference sequence). The CDR3 loop spans 15 amino acids. Here the CDR3 DNA reads TGTGCCAGCAGCTTGAGTGAGACTAGCGGAGAGACCCAGTACTTC. This encodes CASSLSETSGETQYF.